This TCR beta chain came from a study of blood T cell repertoires in COVID-19. The protocol was immunoSEQ multiplex PCR, while the TCRdb copy is restricted to in-frame clones and leaves out a portion. The profile shows roughly 110,000 clones, 75% to 95% of them singletons. The CDR3 loop spans 12 amino acids. Trimming cost V 9 bases and J 1 base, with 9 bases left between them. Germline-derived CDR1 and CDR2 are SGHAT and FQNNGV. The clonotype originates from a woman aged 30 to 39 with acute or convalescent COVID-19. Material: peripheral blood. V is TRBV11-2 and J is TRBJ1-2; a possible D gene is TRBD1 (5 bases). CDR3 in DNA: TGTGCCAGGTCTCAGGGTAACTATGGCTACACCTTC. Amino acid sequence: CARSQGNYGYTF.